Presented here are 14 T cell receptor beta chains from one specimen sequenced in a study of T cells after posttransplantation cyclophosphamide. Repertoires were generated with immunoSEQ multiplex PCR, while TCRdb's copy carries only in-frame clones and drops some. The sample records 51,000 or so clones, 94% being singletons. Material for sequencing was PBMCs. These receptors came from a woman aged 30 to 39 in good health and a related stem cell transplant donor.

Worth noting for this clone: The same CDR3 is also encoded by other DNA sequences in this sample. This sequence joins TRBV6-5 and TRBJ1-2; 10 positions match TRBD1. Per the germline V gene, CDR1 is MNHEY and CDR2 is SVGAGI. The CDR3 sequence is 15 residues long. Losses at the gene ends were 2 bases for V and 4 bases for J; bases not matched to a gene: 4. In DNA form, the CDR3 reads TGTGCCAGCAGTTACCGGGGACAGGGGAGCTATGGCTACACCTTC. Its protein is CASSYRGQGSYGYTF.

The V and J genes are TRBV7-9 and TRBJ1-2; 11 bases fit TRBD1. V lost 1 base, J lost 8 bases, and 9 bases stayed unmatched. CDR3 size: 16 residues. The germline V gene has CDR1 SEHNR and CDR2 FQNEAQ (reference sequence). The CDR3 DNA follows: TGTGCCAGCAGCTTAGGGACAGGGGGCGCGTTGGAGGGCTACACCTTC. It encodes CASSLGTGGALEGYTF.

The rearrangement uses TRBV29-1 and TRBJ1-4; D remains ambiguous. The V and J ends lost 7 bases and 4 bases respectively, with 10 bases between them. CDR3 length: 12 amino acids. In germline, CDR1 is SQVTM, CDR2 ANQGSEA. CDR3 loop: CSALTVNEKLFF. DNA for the CDR3: TGCAGCGCACTAACGGTTAATGAAAAACTGTTTTTT.

This chain links TRBV11-2 with TRBJ2-5; the match to TRBD1 covers 9 bases. The CDR3 runs 16 residues. The germline V gene encodes CDR1 SGHAT and CDR2 FQNNGV. V was pared by 0 bases and J by 5 bases, with 7 bases of the junction left unmatched. The CDR3 DNA reads TGTGCCAGCAGCTTAGATTGGGGACAGGGTTCCGAGACCCAGTACTTC. Encoded protein: CASSLDWGQGSETQYF.

The V gene is TRBV15, the J gene TRBJ2-4; tentative D call: TRBD1 (5 bases). The V end lost 5 bases, the J end lost 8 bases, and 13 bases lay between the germline ends. The germline gives CDR1 LNHNV, CDR2 YYDKDF (reference sequence). The length of the CDR3 is 13 residues. CDR3 in DNA: TGTGCCACCAGCGTGTACCTAGGGGACATTCAGTACTTC. Translated: CATSVYLGDIQYF.

The V and J genes are TRBV20-1 and TRBJ1-2; 7 bases match TRBD1. V shed 6 bases and J 5 bases; nucleotides not matched to a gene: 3. The CDR3 covers 11 residues. The germline CDR1 and CDR2 sequences are DFQATT and SNEGSKA (reference sequence). CDR3 region: CSARQGYGYTF. CDR3 nucleotide sequence: TGCAGTGCGCGACAGGGTTATGGCTACACCTTC.

The V and J genes are TRBV11-2 and TRBJ1-6; 8 bases fit TRBD1. The V gene's germline CDR1 is SGHAT and CDR2 FQNNGV. V gave up 5 bases and J gave up 4 bases; unmatched junction bases: 7. The CDR3 covers 16 residues. As DNA, the CDR3 is TGTGCCAGCAGCCCGATGGACAGGGTTTATAATTCACCCCTCCACTTT. Translated, it gives CASSPMDRVYNSPLHF.

CDR3 sequence reads: CASSQGLNSGNTIYF. The DNA for the CDR3 is TGTGCCAGCAGTCAGGGGCTAAACTCTGGAAACACCATATATTTT. The chain recombines TRBV27 with TRBJ1-3; TRBD1 is a possible D gene (6 bases). The CDR3 totals 15 residues. V gave up 5 bases and J gave up 0 bases, with 11 bases separating them. CDR1 and CDR2 from the germline V gene are MNHEY and SMNVEV (reference sequence).

This clone came up once. The chain uses TRBV5-1 and TRBJ1-4, with D possibly matching TRBD1 (5 bases). CDR1 and CDR2 (germline): SGHRS, YFSETQ. V gave up 1 base and J gave up 0 bases, with 13 bases separating them. This CDR3 region has 17 residues. The CDR3 DNA reads as TGCGCCAGCAGCTTGTGGGCAGGGCGAGCAACTAATGAAAAACTGTTTTTT. It translates to CASSLWAGRATNEKLFF.

The V and J genes are TRBV7-9 and TRBJ1-2; 7 bases line up with TRBD1. V was pared by 1 base and J by 4 bases, with 3 bases of the junction left unmatched. The CDR3 runs 14 residues. Germline V gene data show CDR1 as SEHNR and CDR2 as FQNEAQ (reference sequence). For the CDR3, the DNA is TGTGCCAGCAGCTTAGTGGACAGGACCTATGGCTACACCTTC. It specifies CASSLVDRTYGYTF.

V gene TRBV30 combines with J gene TRBJ1-5; 9 nucleotides line up with TRBD1. From germline, CDR1 is GTSNPN and CDR2 SVGIG (reference sequence). Unmatched junction bases numbered 5, after V lost 1 base and J lost 4 bases. The CDR3 runs to 15 residues. As DNA, the CDR3 is TGTGCCTGGAGTGGGGACAGGGTGGGAAATCAGCCCCAGCATTTT. Translating gives CAWSGDRVGNQPQHF.

The rearrangement uses TRBV7-9 and TRBJ1-3; D is uncertain. V lost 5 bases and J lost 0, with 8 bases in between. CDR1 and CDR2 (germline): SEHNR, FQNEAQ (reference sequence). There are 14 residues in the CDR3. The CDR3 region has the DNA TGTGCCAGCAGCGCGGGTCACTCTGGAAACACCATATATTTT. Translation gives CASSAGHSGNTIYF.

V gene TRBV6-1 combines with J gene TRBJ2-5, with 8 bases fitting TRBD1. V shed 7 bases, J shed 2 bases, and the junction held 9 bases outside the gene matches. The germline V gene encodes CDR1 MNHNS and CDR2 SASEGT. This CDR3 region has 15 residues. CDR3 sequence reads: CASTRQGIRQETQYF. The DNA of the CDR3 is TGTGCCAGCACTCGACAGGGGATAAGGCAAGAGACCCAGTACTTC.

This chain connects TRBV7-2 to TRBJ2-2; TRBD1 matches at 7 bases. The germline CDR1 and CDR2 sequences are SGHTA and FQGNSA. With V trimmed by 1 base and J by 5 bases, 4 bases remained unmatched. This CDR3 is built from 15 residues. This CDR3 is CASSLVWDSTGELFF. The CDR3 nucleotides read TGTGCCAGCAGCTTAGTATGGGACAGTACCGGGGAGCTGTTTTTT.